The next 4 T cell receptor beta chains were all read from a single sample in a study of tumor-infiltrating lymphocytes in primary liver carcinoma. With around 500 ng total RNA as template and a constant-region primer, TCR beta cDNA was made. Amplification in three nested multiplex PCR rounds with slightly modified ARM-PCR gave rise to TCR beta libraries. The first two PCR rounds used TRBV1-TRBV30 forward primers with a C-beta reverse primer, nine to ten cycles each. TCRdb re-called the multiplex PCR reads through MiXCR, storing one row per CDR3 protein. The sample lists 40,000 to 50,000 distinct CDR3 sequences, 70% to 80% seen once, with approximately 25% in the top ten. Each 20-30 mg portion of unsorted bulk tissue served as the source for co-extraction of RNA and DNA. Material: liver tumor tissue from sampling region 3. Noted subset: tumor region T3, left-lateral pole. Receptors were obtained from a man aged 40-50 years with primary liver carcinoma and hepatitis B virus infection.

The chain recombines TRBV25-1 with TRBJ2-5; TRBD2 agrees at 10 bases. CDR3 size: 16 residues. Germline CDR1 reads MGHDK; CDR2 reads SYGVNS. Losses at the gene ends were 2 bases for V and 3 bases for J; bases not matched to a gene: 6. CDR3 sequence reads: CASSEGLLAGEETQYF. The CDR3 DNA is TGTGCCAGCAGTGAAGGCCTCCTAGCGGGAGAAGAGACCCAGTACTTC.

To note about this clonotype: One junction end disagrees with the germline gene, perhaps due to a read error. V gene TRBV7-9 combines with J gene TRBJ2-7; D tentatively fits TRBD1 or TRBD2 (5 bases each). This CDR3 region has 13 residues. Germline loops: CDR1 SEHNR, CDR2 FQNEAQ (reference sequence). The CDR3 DNA is TGTTCCGGAACTTTGGGGGAGCAGTACGAACAGTACTTC. This gives the protein CSGTLGEQYEQYF.

This clonotype showed up many times. The gene calls are TRBV2 and TRBJ2-2, with D hard to call. Germline-derived CDR1 and CDR2 are SNHLY and FYNNEI. V was cut by 2 bases and J by 6 bases, with 13 bases left in between. This CDR3 is 15 amino acids long. CDR3 coding DNA: TGTGCCAGCAGTGAATTGGGGATCCTCGCCGGGGAGCTGTTTTTT. This translates into CASSELGILAGELFF.

This clonotype was detected only once. An end of the junction does not agree with germline; a read error may underlie this. The rearrangement uses TRBV4-1 and TRBJ1-5, with 7 bases fitting TRBD1. CDR3 size: 13 residues. Per germline, CDR1 MGHRA and CDR2 YSYEKL. The CDR3 sequence is CASSQIRGQPQHF. The CDR3 nucleotides are TGCGCCAGCAGCCAAATTAGGGGGCAGCCCCAACATTTT.